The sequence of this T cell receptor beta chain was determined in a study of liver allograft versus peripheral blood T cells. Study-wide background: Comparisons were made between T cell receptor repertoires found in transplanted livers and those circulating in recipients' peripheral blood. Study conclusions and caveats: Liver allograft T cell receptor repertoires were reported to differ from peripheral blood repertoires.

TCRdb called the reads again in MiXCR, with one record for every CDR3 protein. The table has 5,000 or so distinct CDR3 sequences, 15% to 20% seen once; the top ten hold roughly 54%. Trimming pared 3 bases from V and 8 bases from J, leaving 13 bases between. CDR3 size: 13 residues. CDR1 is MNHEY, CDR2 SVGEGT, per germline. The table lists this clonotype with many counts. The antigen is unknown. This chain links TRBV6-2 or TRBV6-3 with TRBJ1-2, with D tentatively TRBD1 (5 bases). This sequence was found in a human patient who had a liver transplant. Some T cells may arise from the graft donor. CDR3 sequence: CASSYSGHFGYTF. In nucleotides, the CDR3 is TGTGCCAGCAGTTATTCCGGACACTTCGGCTACACCTTC.